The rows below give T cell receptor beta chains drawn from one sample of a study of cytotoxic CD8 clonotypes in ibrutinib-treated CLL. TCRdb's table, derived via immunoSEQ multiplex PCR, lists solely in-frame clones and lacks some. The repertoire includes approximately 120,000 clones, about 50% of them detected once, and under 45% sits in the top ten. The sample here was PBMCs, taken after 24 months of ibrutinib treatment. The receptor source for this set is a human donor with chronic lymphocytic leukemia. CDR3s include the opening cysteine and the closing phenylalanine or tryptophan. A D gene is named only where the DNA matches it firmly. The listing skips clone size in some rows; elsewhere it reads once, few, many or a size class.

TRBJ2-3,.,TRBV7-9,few,TGTGCCAGCAGCCCCTATACCGGGTCACCAAGCACAGATACGCAGTATTTT,CASSPYTGSPSTDTQYF
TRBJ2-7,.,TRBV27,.,TGTGCCAGCAGTTTATCTGGGGACCGTTCCTACGAGCAGTACTTC,CASSLSGDRSYEQYF
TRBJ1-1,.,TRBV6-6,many,TGTGCCAGCAGCCCGTCCCGGGGCACTGAAGCTTTCTTT,CASSPSRGTEAFF
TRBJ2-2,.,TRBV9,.,TGTGCCAGCAGCTTTAGCGGACCTAACACCGGGGAGCTGTTTTTT,CASSFSGPNTGELFF
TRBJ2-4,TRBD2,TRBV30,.,TGTGCCTGGAGTGTGGGGGAGGGGCGGTGGCGCGAAAACATTCAGTACTTC,CAWSVGEGRWRENIQYF
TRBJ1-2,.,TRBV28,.,TGTGCCAGCAGGGGGGGTTCAGGGAACAACTATGGCTACACCTTC,CASRGGSGNNYGYTF
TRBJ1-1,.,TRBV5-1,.,TGCGCCAGCAGCTCGCGGACAGAGAACACTGAAGCTTTCTTT,CASSSRTENTEAFF
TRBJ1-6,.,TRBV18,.,TGTGCCAGCTCACCATCGGGTCCGAGGAGCTCCTATAATTCACCCCTCCACTTT,CASSPSGPRSSYNSPLHF
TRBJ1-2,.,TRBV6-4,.,TGTGCCATACCACCCAGGCGTGATGGCTACACCTTC,CAIPPRRDGYTF
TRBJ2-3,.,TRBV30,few,TGTGCCTGGAGGGGTAGAGATACGCAGTATTTT,CAWRGRDTQYF
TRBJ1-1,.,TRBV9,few,TGTGCCAGCAGCTCCAATGGGGCAGGGCTAATGAACACTGAAGCTTTCTTT,CASSSNGAGLMNTEAFF
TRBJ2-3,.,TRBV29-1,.,TGCAGCGTTGACTGGGGTACAGATACGCAGTATTTT,CSVDWGTDTQYF
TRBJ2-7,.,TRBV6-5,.,TGTGCCAGCAGTTACGGCCAGGGTAGGACCTACGAGCAGTACTTC,CASSYGQGRTYEQYF
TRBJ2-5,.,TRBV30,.,TGTGCCTGGAGTGTAGGACCGGACTACCAAGAGACCCAGTACTTC,CAWSVGPDYQETQYF
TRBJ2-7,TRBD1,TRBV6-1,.,TGTGCCAGCAGGGCAGGGGGAGCGGCCTACGAGCAGTACTTC,CASRAGGAAYEQYF
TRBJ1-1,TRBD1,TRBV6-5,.,TGTGCCAGCAGCCCGGGGGACAGAGTTAACACTGAAGCTTTCTTT,CASSPGDRVNTEAFF
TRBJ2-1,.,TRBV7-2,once,TGTGCCAGCAGCTTAGTTGGCTCTAGCTCCTACAATGAGCAGTTCTTC,CASSLVGSSSYNEQFF
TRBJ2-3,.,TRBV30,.,TGTGCCTGGAGTGGGGTAACCACAGATACGCAGTATTTT,CAWSGVTTDTQYF
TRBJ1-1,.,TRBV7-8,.,TGTGCCAGCAGCCTTACCAGCACTGAAGCTTTCTTT,CASSLTSTEAFF
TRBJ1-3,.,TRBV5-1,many,TGCGCCAGCAGCTTGGTGGCAGGGGCTGGAAACACCATATATTTT,CASSLVAGAGNTIYF
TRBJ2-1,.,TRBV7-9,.,TGTGCCAGCAGCTCCTGGGCAGGGGAAGCTTATGAGCAGTTCTTC,CASSSWAGEAYEQFF
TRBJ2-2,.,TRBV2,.,TGTGCCAGCAACCAAGGAGGGAACACCGGGGAGCTGTTTTTT,CASNQGGNTGELFF
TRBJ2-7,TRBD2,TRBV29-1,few,TGCAGCGTCCGGCCCACGACTAGCGGGTACGAGCAGTACTTC,CSVRPTTSGYEQYF
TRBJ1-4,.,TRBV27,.,TGTGCCAGCAGTCCACACAGTGCAATCGGTGAAAAACTGTTTTTT,CASSPHSAIGEKLFF
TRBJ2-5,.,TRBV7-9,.,TGTGCCAGCAGTCGAAGTGGAGGACAAGAGACCCAGTACTTC,CASSRSGGQETQYF
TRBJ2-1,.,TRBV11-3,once,TGTGCCAGCAGCCCCCCTCCGGCAGGGCACAATGAGCAGTTCTTC,CASSPPPAGHNEQFF
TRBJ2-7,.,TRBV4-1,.,TGCGCCAGCAGCCAAGGTGGTGTGTACGAGCAGTACTTC,CASSQGGVYEQYF
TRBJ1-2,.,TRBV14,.,TGTGCCAGCAGCCAAGAGCTTACGGGCTACACCTTC,CASSQELTGYTF
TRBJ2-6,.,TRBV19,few,TGTGCCAGTAGTCCCCAGATTCCCTCTGGGGCCAACGTCCTGACTTTC,CASSPQIPSGANVLTF
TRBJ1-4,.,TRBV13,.,TGTGCCAGCAGCTTATACGGGGGGATTAATGAAAAACTGTTTTTT,CASSLYGGINEKLFF
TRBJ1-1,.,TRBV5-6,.,TGTGCCAGCAGCTTCGACGTGGGGAGGACTGAAGCTTTCTTT,CASSFDVGRTEAFF
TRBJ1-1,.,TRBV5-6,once,TGTGCCAGCAGCTTGGAGGGCCCGGGACGGAGGAACACTGAAGCTTTCTTT,CASSLEGPGRRNTEAFF
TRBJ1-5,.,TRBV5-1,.,TGCGCCAGCAGCTTGGGTGGTAGAGGCAATCAGCCCCAGCATTTT,CASSLGGRGNQPQHF
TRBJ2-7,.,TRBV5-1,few,TGCGCCAGCAGGGAGTCCTACGAGCAGTACTTC,CASRESYEQYF
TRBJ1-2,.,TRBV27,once,TGTGCCAGCAGCCCCTTATTCTCCGCCCGAGGCTATGGCTACACCTTC,CASSPLFSARGYGYTF
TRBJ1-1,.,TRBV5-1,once,TGCGCCAGCAGCACGGGACGGGGGAACACTGAAGCTTTCTTT,CASSTGRGNTEAFF
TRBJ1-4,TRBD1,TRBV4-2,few,TGTGCCAGCAGCCTACAGGGGGCCGGAACTAATGAAAAACTGTTTTTT,CASSLQGAGTNEKLFF
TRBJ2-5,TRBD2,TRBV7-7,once,TGTGCTAGCAGCTTGAGCGGGGGGGAAGAGACCCAGTACTTC,CASSLSGGEETQYF
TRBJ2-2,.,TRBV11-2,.,TGTGCCAGCAGCTGGGGCACTAGCTCCACCGGGGAGCTGTTTTTT,CASSWGTSSTGELFF
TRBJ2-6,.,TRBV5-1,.,TGCGCCAGCAGCCAAAGGAGTGGCGGGACGTCCTCTGGGGCCAACGTCCTGACTTTC,CASSQRSGGTSSGANVLTF
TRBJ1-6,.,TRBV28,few,TGTGCCAGCAGTTTCGCCCCGGGGGGGGAGACGCCAGATTCACCCCTCCACTTT,CASSFAPGGETPDSPLHF
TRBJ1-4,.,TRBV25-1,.,TGTGCCAGCAGTGACGCAGTCTATGGGAGTGGAAGAAAACTGTTTTTT,CASSDAVYGSGRKLFF
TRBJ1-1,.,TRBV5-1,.,TGCGCCAGCAGCCTATATGGGCCTAGCTCCAACACTGAAGCTTTCTTT,CASSLYGPSSNTEAFF
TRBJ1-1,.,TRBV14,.,TGTGCCAGCAGCCAAGCCCTTAGAACTGAAGCTTTCTTT,CASSQALRTEAFF
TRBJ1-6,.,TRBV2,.,TGTGCCAGCACCTTAGGACAGACCTCCTATAATTCACCCCTCCACTTT,CASTLGQTSYNSPLHF
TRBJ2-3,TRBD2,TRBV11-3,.,TGTGCCAGCAGCCCCGGGGGACTAGCAGATACGCAGTATTTT,CASSPGGLADTQYF
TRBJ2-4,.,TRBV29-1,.,TGCAGCGCCGGAGAACAGGGTCTCCCCCCATGGTTC,CSAGEQGLPPWF
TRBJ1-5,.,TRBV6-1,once,TGTGCCACGATGCAGGGCTATAGCAATCAGCCCCAGCATTTT,CATMQGYSNQPQHF
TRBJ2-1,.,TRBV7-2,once,TGTGCCAGCAGCGCCCTGGTGAGGCCTGGGGGGTTCTTC,CASSALVRPGGFF
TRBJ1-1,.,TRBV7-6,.,TGTGCCAGCAGCTCCCAGGAGAACACTGAAGCTTTCTTT,CASSSQENTEAFF